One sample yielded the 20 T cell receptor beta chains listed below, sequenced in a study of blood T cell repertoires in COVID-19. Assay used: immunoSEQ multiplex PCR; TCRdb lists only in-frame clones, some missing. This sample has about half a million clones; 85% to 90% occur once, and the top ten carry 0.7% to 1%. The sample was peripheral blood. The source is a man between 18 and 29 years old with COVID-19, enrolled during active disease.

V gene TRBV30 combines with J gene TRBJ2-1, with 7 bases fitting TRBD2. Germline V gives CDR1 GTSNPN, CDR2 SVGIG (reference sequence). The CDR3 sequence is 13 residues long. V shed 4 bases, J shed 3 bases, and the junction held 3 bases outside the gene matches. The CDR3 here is CAWTSGGYNEQFF. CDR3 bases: TGTGCCTGGACCTCGGGAGGCTACAATGAGCAGTTCTTC.

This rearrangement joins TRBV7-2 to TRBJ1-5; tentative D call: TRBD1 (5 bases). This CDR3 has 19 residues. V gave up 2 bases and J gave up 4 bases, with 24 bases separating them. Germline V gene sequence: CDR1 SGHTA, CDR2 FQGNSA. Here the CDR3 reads CASSLLGRVKIRRNQPQHF. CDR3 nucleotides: TGTGCCAGCAGCTTACTAGGCAGGGTTAAAATCCGGCGGAATCAGCCCCAGCATTTT. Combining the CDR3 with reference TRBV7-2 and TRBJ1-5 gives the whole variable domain GAGVSQSPSNKVTEKGKDVELRCDPISGHTALYWYRQSLGQGLEFLIYFQGNSAPDKSGLPSDRFSAERTGGSVSTLTIQRTQQEDSAVYLCASSLLGRVKIRRNQPQHFGDGTRLSIL.

The CDR3 reads CAISGQGVGYTF. CDR3 DNA: TGTGCCATCTCCGGACAGGGGGTAGGCTACACCTTC. The chain employs TRBV10-3 and TRBJ1-2, with TRBD1 matching over 10 bases. Germline values: CDR1 ENHRY, CDR2 SYGVKD. V was clipped by 8 bases and J by 8 bases; unmatched bases: 5. The CDR3 spans 12 residues.

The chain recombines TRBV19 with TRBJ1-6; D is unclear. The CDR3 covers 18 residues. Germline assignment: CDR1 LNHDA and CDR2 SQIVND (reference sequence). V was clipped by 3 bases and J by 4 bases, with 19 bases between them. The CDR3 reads CASSISTTGLGYNSPLHF. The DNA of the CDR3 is TGTGCCAGTAGTATTTCTACCACGGGATTGGGGTATAATTCACCCCTCCACTTT.

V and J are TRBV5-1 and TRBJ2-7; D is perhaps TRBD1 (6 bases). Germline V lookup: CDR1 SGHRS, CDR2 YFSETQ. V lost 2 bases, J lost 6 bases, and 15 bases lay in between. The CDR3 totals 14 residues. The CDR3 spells CASSFVGANSEQYF. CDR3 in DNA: TGCGCCAGCAGCTTTGTGGGGGCCAACAGCGAGCAGTACTTC.

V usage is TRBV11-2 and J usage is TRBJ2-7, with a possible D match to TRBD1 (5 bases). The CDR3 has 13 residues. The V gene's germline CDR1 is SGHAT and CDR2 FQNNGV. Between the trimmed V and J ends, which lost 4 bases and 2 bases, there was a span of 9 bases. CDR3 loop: CASSSTVTYEQYF. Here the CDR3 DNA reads TGTGCCAGCAGCTCGACAGTAACCTACGAGCAGTACTTC.

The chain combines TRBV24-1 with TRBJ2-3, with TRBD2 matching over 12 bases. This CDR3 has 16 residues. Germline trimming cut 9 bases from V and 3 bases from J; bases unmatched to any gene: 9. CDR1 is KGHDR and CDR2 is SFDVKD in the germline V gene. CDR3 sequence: CATGGRLAGGTDTQYF. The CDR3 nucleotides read TGTGCCACCGGTGGGCGCCTAGCGGGAGGGACAGATACGCAGTATTTT.

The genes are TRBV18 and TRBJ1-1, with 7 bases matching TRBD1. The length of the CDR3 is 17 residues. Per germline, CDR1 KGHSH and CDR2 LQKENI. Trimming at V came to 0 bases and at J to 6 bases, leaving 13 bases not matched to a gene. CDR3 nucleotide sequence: TGTGCCAGCTCACCACCGAGGGGACAGATGAAGGACTCTGAAGCTTTCTTT. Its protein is CASSPPRGQMKDSEAFF.

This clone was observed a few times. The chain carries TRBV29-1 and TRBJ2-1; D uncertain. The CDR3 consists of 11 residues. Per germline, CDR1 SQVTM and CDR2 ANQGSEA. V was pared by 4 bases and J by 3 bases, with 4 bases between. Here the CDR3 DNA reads TGCAGCGTTGCCCTCTACAATGAGCAGTTCTTC. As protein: CSVALYNEQFF.

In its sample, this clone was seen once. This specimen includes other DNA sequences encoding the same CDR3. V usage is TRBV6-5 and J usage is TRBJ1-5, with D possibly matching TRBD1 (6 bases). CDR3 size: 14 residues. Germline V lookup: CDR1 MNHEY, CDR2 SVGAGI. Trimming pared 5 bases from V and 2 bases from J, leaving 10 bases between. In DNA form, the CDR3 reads TGTGCCAGCAGTAGGTCAGGGGGCAATCAGCCCCAGCATTTT. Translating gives CASSRSGGNQPQHF.

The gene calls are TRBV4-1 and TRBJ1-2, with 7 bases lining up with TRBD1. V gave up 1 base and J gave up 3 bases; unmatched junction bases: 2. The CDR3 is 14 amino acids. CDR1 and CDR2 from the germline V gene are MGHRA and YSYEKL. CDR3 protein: CASSQAGQDYGYTF. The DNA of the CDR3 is TGCGCCAGCAGCCAAGCTGGACAGGACTATGGCTACACCTTC.

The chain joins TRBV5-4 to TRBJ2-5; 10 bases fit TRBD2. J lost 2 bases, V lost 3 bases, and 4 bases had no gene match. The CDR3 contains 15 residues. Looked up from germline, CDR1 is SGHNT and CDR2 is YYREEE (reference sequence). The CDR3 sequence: CASSSYSGGQETQYF. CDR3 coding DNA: TGTGCCAGCAGCTCATATAGCGGGGGGCAAGAGACCCAGTACTTC. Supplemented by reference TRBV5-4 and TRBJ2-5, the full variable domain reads ETGVTQSPTHLIKTRGQQVTLRCSSQSGHNTVSWYQQALGQGPQFIFQYYREEENGRGNFPPRFSGLQFPNYSSELNVNALELDDSALYLCASSSYSGGQETQYFGPGTRLLVL.

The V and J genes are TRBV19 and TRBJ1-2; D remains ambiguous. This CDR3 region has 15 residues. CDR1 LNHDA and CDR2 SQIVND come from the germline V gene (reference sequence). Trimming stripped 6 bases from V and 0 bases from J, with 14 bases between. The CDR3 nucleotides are TGTGCCAGTAGATCTGTAAACTTAGCTAACTATGGCTACACCTTC. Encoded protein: CASRSVNLANYGYTF.

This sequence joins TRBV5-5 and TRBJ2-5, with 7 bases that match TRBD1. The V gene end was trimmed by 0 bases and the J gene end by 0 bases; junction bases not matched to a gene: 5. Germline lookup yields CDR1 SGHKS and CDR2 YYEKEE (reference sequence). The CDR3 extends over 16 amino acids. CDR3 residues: CASSLDGTAYQETQYF. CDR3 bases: TGTGCCAGCAGCTTGGATGGGACAGCCTACCAAGAGACCCAGTACTTC. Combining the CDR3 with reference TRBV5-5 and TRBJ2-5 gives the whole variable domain DAGVTQSPTHLIKTRGQQVTLRCSPISGHKSVSWYQQVLGQGPQFIFQYYEKEERGRGNFPDRFSARQFPNYSSELNVNALLLGDSALYLCASSLDGTAYQETQYFGPGTRLLVL.

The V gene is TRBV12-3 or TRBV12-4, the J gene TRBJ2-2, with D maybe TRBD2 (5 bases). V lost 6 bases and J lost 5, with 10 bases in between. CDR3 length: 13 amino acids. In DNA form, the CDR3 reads TGTGCCAGCAGGTCTGCGGGTACCGGGGAGCTGTTTTTT. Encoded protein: CASRSAGTGELFF.

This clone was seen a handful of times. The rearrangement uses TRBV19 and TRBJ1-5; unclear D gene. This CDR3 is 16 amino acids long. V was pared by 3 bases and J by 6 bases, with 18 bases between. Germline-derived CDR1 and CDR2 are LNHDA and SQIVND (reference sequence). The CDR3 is CASSMKVSRPGQPQHF. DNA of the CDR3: TGTGCCAGTAGTATGAAAGTTTCCCGCCCGGGTCAGCCCCAGCATTTT.

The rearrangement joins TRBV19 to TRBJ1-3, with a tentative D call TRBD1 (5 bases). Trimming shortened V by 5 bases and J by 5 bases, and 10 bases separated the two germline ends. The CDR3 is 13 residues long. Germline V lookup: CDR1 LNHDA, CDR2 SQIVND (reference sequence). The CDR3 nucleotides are TGTGCCAGTAGTTCACTGGACAGAAACACCATATATTTT. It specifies CASSSLDRNTIYF.

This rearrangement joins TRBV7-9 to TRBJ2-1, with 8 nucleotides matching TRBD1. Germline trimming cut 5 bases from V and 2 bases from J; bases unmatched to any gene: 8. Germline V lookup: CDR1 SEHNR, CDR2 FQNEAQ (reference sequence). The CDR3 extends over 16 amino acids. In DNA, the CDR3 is TGTGCCAGCAGCCCCCGGCCGGGACAGGCCTACAATGAGCAGTTCTTC. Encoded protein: CASSPRPGQAYNEQFF.

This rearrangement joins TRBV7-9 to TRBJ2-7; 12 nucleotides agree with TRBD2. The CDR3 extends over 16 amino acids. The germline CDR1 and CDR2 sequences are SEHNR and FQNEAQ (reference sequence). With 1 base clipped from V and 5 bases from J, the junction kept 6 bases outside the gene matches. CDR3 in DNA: TGTGCCAGCAGCTTAGAGACTAGCGGGAGTCATAACGAGCAGTACTTC. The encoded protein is CASSLETSGSHNEQYF.

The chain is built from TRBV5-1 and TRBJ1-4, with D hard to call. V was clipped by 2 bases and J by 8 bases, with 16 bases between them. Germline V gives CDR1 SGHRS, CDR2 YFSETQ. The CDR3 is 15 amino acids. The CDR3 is CASSFFAGNEEKLFF. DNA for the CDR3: TGCGCCAGCAGCTTCTTTGCCGGGAATGAGGAAAAACTGTTTTTT.